Below are 15 T cell receptor beta chains sequenced from a single sample in a study of blood T cell repertoires in COVID-19. TCRdb keeps only in-frame clones here, not all; method: immunoSEQ multiplex PCR. This sample yields some 140,000 clones, of which about 83% are seen a single time; around 13% belongs to the top ten. Sequencing was performed on peripheral blood. These receptors all stem from a human donor in a cohort sampled during active COVID-19.

Comment on this clone: Other DNA variants within this sample encode the same CDR3. The genes are TRBV19 and TRBJ1-5; 10 bases are a match to TRBD1. This CDR3 has 15 amino acids. Germline V gene sequence: CDR1 LNHDA, CDR2 SQIVND (reference sequence). V was pared by 4 bases and J by 2 bases, with 2 bases of the junction left unmatched. The CDR3 coding sequence is TGTGCCAGTAGTACGACAGGGGGCCGCAATCAGCCCCAGCATTTT. It translates to CASSTTGGRNQPQHF.

The V gene is TRBV3-1 (or the pseudogene TRBV3-2), the J gene TRBJ2-3, with D maybe TRBD2 (5 bases). The CDR3 runs 14 residues. Trimming shortened V by 1 base and J by 6 bases, and 11 bases separated the two germline ends. Germline assignment: CDR1 LGHDT and CDR2 YNNKEL (reference sequence). In DNA, the CDR3 is TGTGCCAGCAGCCAAGCTAGCCGGGTTGATACGCAGTATTTT. It translates to CASSQASRVDTQYF.

This chain links TRBV3-1 (or the pseudogene TRBV3-2) with TRBJ2-7; maybe TRBD1 (5 bases). V lost 3 bases to trimming and J lost 2 bases, with 11 bases between them. CDR3 length equals 14 residues. Germline V gives CDR1 LGHDT, CDR2 YNNKEL (reference sequence). The CDR3 DNA reads TGTGCCAGCAGCCACGACAGTGCAACCTACGAGCAGTACTTC. Translating it yields CASSHDSATYEQYF.

The chain carries TRBV27 and TRBJ2-7; unclear D gene. The CDR3 sequence is 16 residues long. Trimming shortened V by 0 bases and J by 2 bases, and 14 bases separated the two germline ends. CDR1 and CDR2 from the germline V gene are MNHEY and SMNVEV (reference sequence). Here the CDR3 DNA reads TGTGCCAGCAGTTTATCGTATTACGGCAGGACCTACGAGCAGTACTTC. Its translation: CASSLSYYGRTYEQYF.

The gene calls are TRBV9 and TRBJ2-3, with no clear D. V lost 0 bases to trimming and J lost 5 bases, with 4 bases between them. The CDR3 consists of 12 residues. Germline CDR1 reads SGDLS; CDR2 reads YYNGEE. DNA for the CDR3: TGTGCCAGCAGCGTAGTAGAAGATACGCAGTATTTT. This gives the protein CASSVVEDTQYF.

The V gene is TRBV5-1, the J gene TRBJ1-4; TRBD1 aligns across 12 bases. Germline V lookup: CDR1 SGHRS, CDR2 YFSETQ. With V trimmed by 8 bases and J by 4 bases, 15 bases remained unmatched. The CDR3 spans 18 residues. The CDR3 DNA is TGCGCCAGTTGCCCGGGACAGGGGGCGAAAGGGATTAATGAAAAACTGTTTTTT. Residues: CASCPGQGAKGINEKLFF.

The V gene is TRBV3-1 (or the pseudogene TRBV3-2), the J gene TRBJ2-7; D perhaps matches TRBD2 (7 bases). Trimming left V 3 bases short and J 3 bases short, with 12 bases between. Germline V gene data show CDR1 as LGHDT and CDR2 as YNNKEL (reference sequence). The CDR3 covers 14 residues. For the CDR3, the DNA is TGTGCCAGCAGCCACCAAGGGGGGGTCTACGAGCAGTACTTC. It translates to CASSHQGGVYEQYF.

The CDR3 DNA follows: TGTGCCAGCAGCCGGGGAGAGGAGACCCAGTACTTC. Translating gives CASSRGEETQYF. The chain employs TRBV14 and TRBJ2-5, with D perhaps TRBD2 (5 bases). The V end was cut by 4 bases, the J end by 5 bases, with 8 bases between. The CDR3 contains 12 residues. Germline assignment: CDR1 SGHDN and CDR2 FVKESK.

The genes are TRBV7-9 and TRBJ2-1; 7 nucleotides line up with TRBD2. The trim removed 4 bases at V and 4 bases at J, leaving 10 bases unmatched. CDR3 length: 16 amino acids. Looked up from germline, CDR1 is SEHNR and CDR2 is FQNEAQ (reference sequence). For the CDR3, the DNA is TGTGCCAGCAGCTCCCGACTAGCAAGAGCTTACAATGAGCAGTTCTTC. Protein product: CASSSRLARAYNEQFF.

The chain is built from TRBV29-1 and TRBJ2-5; 9 positions agree with TRBD1. V lost 2 bases and J lost 3; bases outside the gene matches: 10. The length of the CDR3 is 16 residues. Per the germline V gene, CDR1 is SQVTM and CDR2 is ANQGSEA. CDR3 bases: TGCAGCGTTGAATTCCAACAGGGGGCCCGAGAAGAGACCCAGTACTTC. It is translated as CSVEFQQGAREETQYF.

This rearrangement joins TRBV3-1 (or the pseudogene TRBV3-2) to TRBJ2-7, with 8 positions matching TRBD2. V was pared by 1 base and J by 2 bases, with 10 bases of the junction left unmatched. This CDR3 contains 17 residues. Per germline, CDR1 LGHDT and CDR2 YNNKEL (reference sequence). CDR3 sequence: CASSQGEGVAGTYEQYF. CDR3 nucleotide sequence: TGTGCCAGCAGCCAAGGCGAGGGGGTAGCGGGGACCTACGAGCAGTACTTC.

The gene calls are TRBV20-1 and TRBJ2-5; D not certain. Trimming took 7 bases from V and 2 from J, leaving 8 bases between them. Per germline, CDR1 DFQATT and CDR2 SNEGSKA (reference sequence). The CDR3 covers 11 residues. The chain's CDR3 is CSVPGQETQYF. Here the CDR3 DNA reads TGCAGTGTCCCGGGTCAAGAGACCCAGTACTTC.

The genes are TRBV19 and TRBJ2-1, with a possible D match to TRBD1 (5 bases). V lost 0 bases to trimming and J lost 0 bases, with 9 bases between them. The V gene's germline CDR1 is LNHDA and CDR2 SQIVND (reference sequence). CDR3 size: 16 residues. This CDR3 is CASSIDRVSSYNEQFF. CDR3 bases: TGTGCCAGTAGTATAGACAGGGTGAGCTCCTACAATGAGCAGTTCTTC.

The CDR3 DNA sequence: TGCGCCAGCAGTCTCGACAGGAGCAATCAGCCCCAGCATTTT. Translated: CASSLDRSNQPQHF. The V gene is TRBV23-1, the J gene TRBJ1-5, with a tentative D call TRBD1 (6 bases). TRBV23-1 is an ORF, and what it does is uncertain. V lost 4 bases and J 1 base, leaving 8 bases between the germline ends. CDR3 size: 14 residues.

The chain couples TRBV19 to TRBJ1-1; TRBD1 agrees at 10 bases. Germline CDR1 LNHDA, CDR2 SQIVND (reference sequence). This CDR3 comprises 16 residues. The junction had 12 bases not matched to a gene; V was cut back by 10 bases and J by 1 base. In nucleotides, the CDR3 is TGTGCCACCTATTCGGGACAGGGGCTCGGGAACACTGAAGCTTTCTTT. Encoded protein: CATYSGQGLGNTEAFF.